This T cell receptor beta chain was identified in a study of CD8+ T cells in alopecia areata. Described treatment: oral pan-JAK inhibitor, 5-10 mg twice daily. As part of sample collection, lesional scalp punch biopsies and peripheral blood were taken from alopecia areata patients. RNA extraction and reverse transcription yielded cDNA as sequencing template. The protocol was immunoSEQ multiplex PCR, while the TCRdb copy is restricted to in-frame clones and leaves out a portion. The sample has 170,000 or so clones; 50% to 65% are singletons. V gave up 4 bases and J gave up 1 base, with 5 bases separating them. Per germline, CDR1 LNHDA and CDR2 SQIVND (reference sequence). The CDR3 loop spans 13 amino acids.

The TCR comes from a human donor with alopecia areata. This chain joins TRBV19 and TRBJ1-5; the D is unclear. The specimen comprised CD8+ T cells sorted from blood, sampled at week 24, from a patient treated with tofacitinib. CDR3 nucleotide sequence: TGTGCCAGTAGTAGGGCCAGCAATCAGCCCCAGCATTTT. Amino acid sequence: CASSRASNQPQHF.